These 20 T cell receptor beta chains originate from one sample sequenced in a study of blood T cell repertoires in COVID-19. TCRdb's copy holds only in-frame clones and misses some; the assay was immunoSEQ multiplex PCR. The profile shows a few hundred thousand clones, around nine tenths of them singletons. Sequenced: peripheral blood. Source of these receptors: a man aged 18 to 29 with COVID-19, enrolled during active disease.

This clone was seen a single time. The chain couples TRBV6-5 to TRBJ2-2; no clear D. Trimming took 8 bases from V and 8 from J, leaving 9 bases between them. From germline, CDR1 is MNHEY and CDR2 SVGAGI. The length of the CDR3 is 11 residues. The CDR3 spells CASFLGGELFF. CDR3 bases: TGTGCCAGCTTTCTCGGGGGGGAGCTGTTTTTT.

The chain links TRBV11-3 to TRBJ2-5, with 7 bases matching TRBD1. Germline V gene lookup returns CDR1 SGHNT and CDR2 YENEEA. V lost 5 bases and J lost 4; bases outside the gene matches: 10. The length of the CDR3 is 15 residues. The CDR3 DNA is TGTGCCAGCAGCCGAGGGTCGACAGGGATAGAGACCCAGTACTTC. It specifies CASSRGSTGIETQYF.

The V gene is TRBV7-9, the J gene TRBJ2-1, with a tentative D call TRBD1 (5 bases). Germline V gene sequence: CDR1 SEHNR, CDR2 FQNEAQ (reference sequence). The V end was cut by 1 base, the J end by 6 bases, with 13 bases between. The CDR3 is 15 amino acids. DNA of the CDR3: TGTGCCAGCAGCTTAGTGGCAGGGAAGTCCAATGAGCAGTTCTTC. This translates into CASSLVAGKSNEQFF.

The V and J genes are TRBV7-6 and TRBJ1-3, with TRBD1 matching 8 bases. CDR3 length: 15 residues. Germline CDR1 SGHVS, CDR2 FNYEAQ. Unmatched junction bases numbered 8, after V lost 5 bases and J lost 5 bases. The CDR3 spells CASSQGTGTRNTIYF. DNA for the CDR3: TGTGCCAGCAGCCAAGGGACAGGAACTAGAAACACCATATATTTT.

This chain joins TRBV25-1 and TRBJ1-4; possibly TRBD1 for D (5 bases). Germline V lookup: CDR1 MGHDK, CDR2 SYGVNS. The CDR3 sequence is 13 residues long. V lost 3 bases to trimming and J lost 7 bases, with 9 bases between them. The CDR3 here is CASSDRVREKLFF. The CDR3 nucleotides read TGTGCCAGCAGTGACAGGGTTCGTGAAAAACTGTTTTTT.

J is TRBJ2-2 and V is TRBV15; TRBD1 might be the D (6 bases). Germline lookup yields CDR1 LNHNV and CDR2 YYDKDF (reference sequence). The ends were cut back, 1 base at V and 1 base at J, with 7 bases in the middle. CDR3 length equals 15 residues. The CDR3 sequence: CATSRGGQNTGELFF. In DNA form, the CDR3 reads TGTGCCACCAGCAGAGGGGGACAGAACACCGGGGAGCTGTTTTTT. Full variable domain (outside the CDR3, taken from reference TRBV15 and TRBJ2-2): DAMVIQNPRYQVTQFGKPVTLSCSQTLNHNVMYWYQQKSSQAPKLLFHYYDKDFNNEADTPDNFQSRRPNTSFCFLDIRSPGLGDTAMYLCATSRGGQNTGELFFGEGSRLTVL.

V usage is TRBV11-2 and J usage is TRBJ2-3; D is unresolved. Germline CDR1 and CDR2: SGHAT and FQNNGV. Trimming stripped 5 bases from V and 4 bases from J, with 13 bases between. This CDR3 region has 14 residues. The CDR3 loop is CASSPNHGADTQYF. The CDR3 DNA sequence: TGTGCCAGCAGCCCAAACCACGGTGCAGATACGCAGTATTTT.

V gene TRBV24-1 combines with J gene TRBJ2-5; a weak D match, TRBD2 (7 bases). Germline V gives CDR1 KGHDR, CDR2 SFDVKD. The CDR3 is 17 residues long. The V end lost 3 bases, the J end lost 4 bases, and 20 bases lay between the germline ends. CDR3 DNA sequence: TGTGCCACCAGTGATGCAACCCGGGGGGCATCGGGAGAGACCCAGTACTTC. This encodes CATSDATRGASGETQYF.

The rearrangement joins TRBV6-1 to TRBJ2-7; perhaps TRBD2 as D (6 bases). Germline-derived CDR1 and CDR2 are MNHNS and SASEGT. The V end lost 2 bases, the J end lost 3 bases, and 14 bases lay between the germline ends. The CDR3 covers 15 residues. In DNA form, the CDR3 reads TGTGCCAGCAGTGAAATCGGCGGGGACCACTACGAGCAGTACTTC. Amino acid sequence: CASSEIGGDHYEQYF.

The V gene is TRBV30, the J gene TRBJ1-6, with 7 nucleotides matching TRBD1. Germline V lookup: CDR1 GTSNPN, CDR2 SVGIG (reference sequence). J gave up 9 bases and V 0 bases, and 5 bases lay outside the gene matches. CDR3 length: 14 amino acids. Written as DNA, the CDR3 is TGTGCCTGGAGTGTACGACAGGGCGGTTCACCCCTCCACTTT. This codes for CAWSVRQGGSPLHF.

This chain uses TRBV10-1 with TRBJ2-2; TRBD2 aligns across 9 bases. In germline, CDR1 is WNHNN, CDR2 SYGVQD (reference sequence). The CDR3 is 16 amino acids. V trimming: 10 bases; J trimming: 0 bases; junction bases outside the gene matches: 9. CDR3 loop: CANPRTSAPNTGELFF. Here the CDR3 DNA reads TGCGCCAACCCCCGGACTAGCGCGCCGAACACCGGGGAGCTGTTTTTT.

The DNA of the CDR3 is TGTGCCAGCAGTTACCCCGGGAGCTACGAGCAGTACTTC. The encoded protein is CASSYPGSYEQYF. The genes are TRBV6-5 and TRBJ2-7, with D possibly TRBD2 on 6 matching bases. This CDR3 spans 13 amino acids. Germline CDR1 and CDR2: MNHEY and SVGAGI. V lost 2 bases, J lost 3 bases, and 8 bases lay in between.

Here the CDR3 reads CASSLVQLGMAGNEQFF. In nucleotides, the CDR3 is TGTGCCAGCAGCTTGGTTCAGCTGGGTATGGCGGGCAATGAGCAGTTCTTC. V is TRBV7-2 and J is TRBJ2-1; possible D gene TRBD2, 5 bases. Trimming cost V 3 bases and J 6 bases, with 21 bases left between them. This CDR3 is built from 17 residues. Looked up from germline, CDR1 is SGHTA and CDR2 is FQGNSA.

Notes on this clone: Distinct nucleotide sequences in the sample also encode this CDR3. The chain uses TRBV5-6 and TRBJ1-1; 8 bases map to TRBD1. The CDR3 runs to 14 residues. From germline, CDR1 is SGHDT and CDR2 YYEEEE. V was clipped by 2 bases and J by 1 base; unmatched bases: 1. CDR3 loop: CASSFGQGNTEAFF. In DNA, the CDR3 is TGTGCCAGCAGCTTTGGACAGGGGAACACTGAAGCTTTCTTT.

CDR3: CASSKDLGLATGELFF. The CDR3 DNA sequence: TGTGCCAGCAGCAAAGACCTTGGACTAGCGACCGGGGAGCTGTTTTTT. The chain recombines TRBV21-1 with TRBJ2-2; the table's D call, TRBD2, has no DNA check behind it. TRBV21-1 is designated a pseudogene. The CDR3 totals 16 residues.

V usage is TRBV6-5 and J usage is TRBJ2-7; 10 nucleotides match TRBD2. V dropped 7 bases and J dropped 0; count of bases not matched to a gene: 6. Germline values: CDR1 MNHEY, CDR2 SVGAGI. This CDR3 is built from 15 residues. CDR3 DNA: TGTGCCAGCACCAAGCGGGGGGGCCGCTCCTACGAGCAGTACTTC. Its translation is CASTKRGGRSYEQYF.

The CDR3 sequence: CAITRTGGTGELFF. CDR3 DNA sequence: TGTGCCATCACTCGGACAGGGGGCACCGGGGAGCTGTTTTTT. This chain links TRBV10-3 with TRBJ2-2, with TRBD1 matching over 10 bases. The CDR3 totals 14 residues. The V gene end was trimmed by 7 bases and the J gene end by 4 bases; junction bases not matched to a gene: 3. Germline V gene lookup returns CDR1 ENHRY and CDR2 SYGVKD.

The chain is built from TRBV24-1 and TRBJ1-1; D gene unclear. The CDR3 totals 12 residues. Trimming shortened V by 4 bases and J by 1 base, and 3 bases separated the two germline ends. Germline CDR1 is KGHDR and CDR2 is SFDVKD. CDR3 region: CATSDGNTEAFF. Here the CDR3 DNA reads TGTGCCACCAGTGACGGGAACACTGAAGCTTTCTTT.

A single count supports this clone. The chain is built from TRBV18 and TRBJ1-2; maybe TRBD1 (5 bases). This CDR3 is 15 amino acids long. Germline V lookup: CDR1 KGHSH, CDR2 LQKENI. V lost 3 bases, J lost 7 bases, and 18 bases lay in between. The chain's CDR3 is CASSPGDSPRRGYTF. The CDR3 DNA reads as TGTGCCAGCTCACCTGGGGACTCACCAAGACGTGGCTACACCTTC.

The V call is TRBV7-9, the J call TRBJ1-4, with D possibly being TRBD1 (6 bases). The V end was cut by 4 bases, the J end by 0 bases, with 12 bases between. Per the germline V gene, CDR1 is SEHNR and CDR2 is FQNEAQ (reference sequence). The CDR3 consists of 16 residues. DNA for the CDR3: TGTGCCAGCAGCTCCTGGACAGATGCAACTAATGAAAAACTGTTTTTT. Translated: CASSSWTDATNEKLFF.